This TCR beta chain derives from a study of human T cells and chemical hapten exposure. The table lists this clonotype with a few counts. Time point defined: pre-sensitization, week 0. Treatment given: therapeutic diphenylcyclopropenone sensitization with weekly scalp DPC. Blood collection happened ahead of applying each patch test. The length of the CDR3 is 12 residues. CDR1 MDHEN and CDR2 SYDVKM come from the germline V gene. With 3 bases removed from V and 8 bases from J, the gap between germline ends came to 8 bases. TCRdb analysed the RACE reads with MiXCR anew, one entry per CDR3 protein. Among 350,000 to 450,000 distinct CDR3 sequences listed, approximately 5.1% were seen once.

The sequence was collected from a woman aged 50 to 60 with alopecia areata. Some clones in this sample may be carry-over from other donors' samples. The V call is TRBV28, the J call TRBJ2-4; D tentatively fits TRBD1 or TRBD2 (6 bases each). The sequencing here drew on whole blood, taken in connection with sensitization to the hapten diphenylcyclopropenone (DPC). In DNA, the CDR3 is TGTGCCAGCAGTTTGGGGGGCGACATTCAGTACTTC. Translation gives CASSLGGDIQYF.